These 12 T cell receptor beta chains came from one sample sequenced in a study of CD8 T cells in ankylosing spondylitis. TCRdb redid the calling of the 5' RACE reads with MiXCR, one entry per CDR3 protein. This table holds 180,000 or so distinct CDR3 sequences, 9.5% to 13% found once. Sequenced sample: blood, either unsorted or a sorted T cell fraction (not recorded which). Receptors were obtained from a male donor with ankylosing spondylitis or in good health (not recorded which).

In this sample, this clonotype turned up many times. V usage is TRBV20-1 and J usage is TRBJ2-3; TRBD2 matches at 11 bases. The V and J ends lost 5 bases and 2 bases, in that order; junction bases with no gene match: 6. Germline V lookup: CDR1 DFQATT, CDR2 SNEGSKA (reference sequence). The CDR3 is made up of 15 amino acids. Written as DNA, the CDR3 is TGCAGTGCTGTGATAGCGGGAGGGCCCACAGATACGCAGTATTTT. It codes for CSAVIAGGPTDTQYF.

In its sample, this clonotype was seen a few times. The V gene is TRBV7-9, the J gene TRBJ2-5, with TRBD1 matching over 8 bases. Germline V gene data show CDR1 as SEHNR and CDR2 as FQNEAQ (reference sequence). The V segment lost 5 bases and the J segment 5 bases; nucleotides outside the gene matches: 13. The CDR3 has 16 amino acids. The CDR3 bases are TGTGCCAGCAGCCCCTGGACAGGGTATCGGGCGGAGACCCAGTACTTC. Protein product: CASSPWTGYRAETQYF.

This clonotype was seen many times. This chain joins TRBV5-1 and TRBJ2-7, with unresolved D. The CDR3 length is 12 residues. V was clipped by 4 bases and J by 3 bases, with 8 bases between them. Germline loops: CDR1 SGHRS, CDR2 YFSETQ. The CDR3 reads CASSSDFYEQYF. CDR3 nucleotide sequence: TGCGCCAGCAGCAGCGACTTCTACGAGCAGTACTTC.

This clonotype was counted at least ten times. J is TRBJ2-5 and V is TRBV28, with D uncertain. The CDR3 spans 13 residues. Germline V gene data show CDR1 as MDHEN and CDR2 as SYDVKM. The V end lost 6 bases, the J end lost 5 bases, and 13 bases lay between the germline ends. CDR3 loop: CASRTSRPETQYF. The CDR3 coding sequence is TGTGCCAGCAGAACCTCTCGTCCCGAGACCCAGTACTTC.

The chain combines TRBV5-1 with TRBJ2-2, with 8 positions matching TRBD2. The ends lost 2 bases at V and 0 bases at J; junction bases unmatched: 3. CDR3 size: 16 residues. Germline V gene data show CDR1 as SGHRS and CDR2 as YFSETQ. The CDR3 here is CASSLREGANTGELFF. For the CDR3, the DNA is TGCGCCAGCAGCTTACGGGAGGGGGCGAACACCGGGGAGCTGTTTTTT.

This clonotype was detected many times. The chain is built from TRBV10-2 and TRBJ2-3; TRBD1 aligns across 8 bases. This CDR3 contains 16 residues. The germline gives CDR1 WSHSY, CDR2 SAAADI. The V segment lost 2 bases and the J segment 2 bases; nucleotides outside the gene matches: 6. The CDR3 is CASSENTGGPTDTQYF. The CDR3 DNA reads TGCGCCAGCAGTGAGAATACAGGGGGGCCCACAGATACGCAGTATTTT.

In its sample, this clonotype was seen many times. V is TRBV24-1 and J is TRBJ2-1, with 7 bases lining up with TRBD2. J gave up 4 bases and V 3 bases, and 5 bases lay outside the gene matches. CDR3 length: 15 amino acids. Germline CDR1 reads KGHDR; CDR2 reads SFDVKD. CDR3 in amino acids: CATSDPTSAYNEQFF. CDR3 sequence (DNA): TGTGCCACCAGTGATCCCACTAGCGCATACAATGAGCAGTTCTTC.

The sample holds a few counts of this clonotype. This chain connects TRBV6-5 to TRBJ1-1, with TRBD1 matching 9 bases. CDR1 MNHEY and CDR2 SVGAGI come from the germline V gene. V lost 5 bases to trimming and J lost 0 bases; unmatched junction nucleotides: 13. The CDR3 loop spans 18 amino acids. As DNA, the CDR3 is TGTGCCAGCAGTAACCTCGGGACAGGGCCCCGGATGAACACTGAAGCTTTCTTT. This encodes CASSNLGTGPRMNTEAFF.

The sample holds many counts of this clonotype. This chain links TRBV28 with TRBJ2-3; 7 bases fit TRBD1. J gave up 6 bases and V 4 bases, and 10 bases lay outside the gene matches. The V gene's germline CDR1 is MDHEN and CDR2 SYDVKM. The CDR3 totals 15 residues. DNA for the CDR3: TGTGCCAGCAGTTCAGTCCGGGACAGTATCGATACGCAGTATTTT. Its translation: CASSSVRDSIDTQYF. Based on the CDR3 plus reference TRBV28 and TRBJ2-3, the full variable domain is DVKVTQSSRYLVKRTGEKVFLECVQDMDHENMFWYRQDPGLGLRLIYFSYDVKMKEKGDIPEGYSVSREKKERFSLILESASTNQTSMYLCASSSVRDSIDTQYFGPGTRLTVL.

The chain has TRBV5-1 and TRBJ2-7; the match to TRBD1 covers 10 bases. CDR3 length: 14 residues. The V and J ends lost 4 bases and 3 bases, in that order; junction bases with no gene match: 4. The germline CDR1 and CDR2 sequences are SGHRS and YFSETQ. The CDR3 region is CASSPGDRGYEQYF. The CDR3 nucleotides read TGCGCCAGCAGCCCGGGGGACAGGGGCTACGAGCAGTACTTC.

This clonotype was counted ten times or more. The chain uses TRBV6-1 and TRBJ1-2; D is unresolved. Trimming removed 6 bases at V and 6 bases at J, with 17 bases between. Germline values: CDR1 MNHNS, CDR2 SASEGT. The CDR3 loop spans 14 amino acids. The CDR3 region has the DNA TGTGCCAGCAGCTCCCTCCTTATTGGAAATGGCTACACCTTC. It encodes CASSSLLIGNGYTF.

This clonotype was observed at least ten times. The chain recombines TRBV3-1 with TRBJ1-2; 7 bases map to TRBD1. V lost 4 bases and J lost 4; bases outside the gene matches: 6. Looked up from germline, CDR1 is LGHDT and CDR2 is YNNKEL (reference sequence). The CDR3 is 14 amino acids. The CDR3 DNA reads as TGTGCCAGCAGCCCACAGGGGACGCTCTATGGCTACACCTTC. It specifies CASSPQGTLYGYTF.